This T cell receptor beta chain was retrieved from a study of shared T cell receptors in the human thymus. Sequencing used immunoSEQ multiplex PCR; TCRdb keeps in-frame clones, though not all of them. The table shows about 660,000 clones, with 70% to 90% occurring only once. The CDR3 has 13 residues. Germline assignment: CDR1 MDHEN and CDR2 SYDVKM. Trimming removed 8 bases from V and 4 bases from J; junction bases left unmatched: 4. These data were likewise used in another study, on human thymus T cells. As that study records: Serving as donors were healthy Finnish infants, each of whom was having open corrective surgery for congenital heart defects. Thymus specimens were resections from corrective heart surgery. Thymic and blood repertoires showed apparently biased V and J gene usage. Related studies noted strongly shared thymic repertoires across unrelated people.

This chain uses TRBV28 with TRBJ2-7; 11 bases match TRBD2. This TCR was sampled from a boy under two years old with a congenital heart defect. Sequenced material: thymocytes. CDR3 DNA sequence: TGTGCCAGCCAGAGACTAGCGGGGTACGAGCAGTACTTC. Protein: CASQRLAGYEQYF. Drawing the rest from reference TRBV28 and TRBJ2-7, the complete variable domain is DVKVTQSSRYLVKRTGEKVFLECVQDMDHENMFWYRQDPGLGLRLIYFSYDVKMKEKGDIPEGYSVSREKKERFSLILESASTNQTSMYLCASQRLAGYEQYFGPGTRLTVT.